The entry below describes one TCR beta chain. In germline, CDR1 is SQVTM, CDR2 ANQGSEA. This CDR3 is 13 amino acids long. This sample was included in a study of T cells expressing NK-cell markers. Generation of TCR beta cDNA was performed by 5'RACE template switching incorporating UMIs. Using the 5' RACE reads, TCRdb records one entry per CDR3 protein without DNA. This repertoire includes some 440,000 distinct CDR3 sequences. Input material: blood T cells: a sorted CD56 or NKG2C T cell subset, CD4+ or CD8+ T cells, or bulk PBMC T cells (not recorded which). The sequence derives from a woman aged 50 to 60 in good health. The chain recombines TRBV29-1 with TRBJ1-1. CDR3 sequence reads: CSVERLSNTEAFF.